These 24 T cell receptor beta chains were all obtained from the same sample, sequenced in a study of control samples from healthy donors and cancer patients. This table comes from immunoSEQ multiplex PCR, and its TCRdb copy is limited to in-frame clones, with some not included. The table records 100,000 to 150,000 clones, around 92% of them present only once. Material for sequencing was blood. The receptors derive from a woman between 50 and 59 years old in good health.

This chain uses TRBV4-3 with TRBJ2-7; TRBD2 aligns across 10 bases. CDR3 size: 18 residues. J lost 2 bases, V lost 0 bases, and 10 bases had no gene match. Germline CDR1 and CDR2: LGHNA and YSLEER. The CDR3 sequence: CASSQDRLAGDSAYEQYF. CDR3 nucleotide sequence: TGCGCCAGCAGCCAAGATCGCCTAGCGGGAGATTCTGCCTACGAGCAGTACTTC.

This clone was detected only once. V and J are TRBV2 and TRBJ2-7; possibly TRBD1 or TRBD2 for D (6 bases each). In germline, CDR1 is SNHLY, CDR2 FYNNEI. The CDR3 sequence is 16 residues long. V was cut by 11 bases and J by 2 bases, with 25 bases left in between. The CDR3 sequence is CASSRAGGTLPYEQYF. The CDR3 DNA sequence: TGTGCCTCTAGTCGGGCAGGAGGGACATTACCCTACGAGCAGTACTTC. Full variable domain (missing parts from reference TRBV2 and TRBJ2-7): EPEVTQTPSHQVTQMGQEVILRCVPISNHLYFYWYRQILGQKVEFLVSFYNNEISEKSEIFDDQFSVERPDGSNFTLKIRSTKLEDSAMYFCASSRAGGTLPYEQYFGPGTRLTVT.

This sequence joins TRBV21-1 and TRBJ1-2; the D segment call TRBD1 is taken from the table without a DNA check. TRBV21-1 is a listed pseudogene. The CDR3 loop spans 18 amino acids. The CDR3 bases are TGTGCCAGCAGCAGAAACAGGACAGCCCACTACTTCAACTATGGCTACACCTTC. It specifies CASSRNRTAHYFNYGYTF.

V usage is TRBV5-1 and J usage is TRBJ1-5; the D is unclear. In germline, CDR1 is SGHRS, CDR2 YFSETQ. The CDR3 totals 15 residues. V lost 0 bases and J lost 0, with 7 bases in between. The CDR3 DNA reads as TGCGCCAGCAGCTTGGGCGGGTCTAGCAATCAGCCCCAGCATTTT. This sequence encodes CASSLGGSSNQPQHF.

V is TRBV3-1 (or the pseudogene TRBV3-2) and J is TRBJ2-7; 8 positions match TRBD2. This CDR3 contains 14 residues. CDR1 LGHDT and CDR2 YNNKEL come from the germline V gene (reference sequence). V trimming: 3 bases; J trimming: 2 bases; junction bases outside the gene matches: 3. CDR3 protein: CASSHSGDPYEQYF. The CDR3 coding sequence is TGTGCCAGCAGCCATAGCGGGGACCCCTACGAGCAGTACTTC.

The chain links TRBV11-2 to TRBJ1-5, with TRBD1 matching 7 bases. The CDR3 sequence is 16 residues long. The ends lost 2 bases at V and 6 bases at J; junction bases unmatched: 10. CDR1 is SGHAT, CDR2 FQNNGV, per germline. The CDR3 sequence: CASSLRQGQEFQPQHF. In DNA, the CDR3 is TGTGCCAGCAGCTTAAGGCAAGGACAGGAGTTTCAGCCCCAGCATTTT.

The chain combines TRBV18 with TRBJ1-2; 7 bases match TRBD1. Germline loops: CDR1 KGHSH, CDR2 LQKENI. Germline trimming cut 3 bases from V and 4 bases from J; bases unmatched to any gene: 5. The CDR3 loop spans 14 amino acids. The CDR3 bases are TGTGCCAGCTCACCCGCAGGGGGTGGCTATGGCTACACCTTC. Protein: CASSPAGGGYGYTF.

The chain recombines TRBV4-1 with TRBJ1-5, with 7 bases fitting TRBD1. The germline V gene has CDR1 MGHRA and CDR2 YSYEKL. The CDR3 runs to 16 residues. V trimming: 2 bases; J trimming: 6 bases; junction bases outside the gene matches: 10. The CDR3 reads CASSQQGVGISQPQHF. CDR3 sequence (DNA): TGCGCCAGCAGCCAACAGGGGGTTGGTATTAGTCAGCCCCAGCATTTT.

DNA for the CDR3: TGTGCCAGCAGTGAACCCCTATTTACGGGGGTAATTCGGGATACGCAGTATTTT. This encodes CASSEPLFTGVIRDTQYF. The V gene is TRBV6-1, the J gene TRBJ2-3; D perhaps matches TRBD2 (6 bases). The CDR3 loop spans 18 amino acids. Per the germline V gene, CDR1 is MNHNS and CDR2 is SASEGT. The V end was cut by 2 bases, the J end by 6 bases, with 24 bases between.

V usage is TRBV6-5 and J usage is TRBJ2-3, with D perhaps TRBD1 (5 bases). The germline CDR1 and CDR2 sequences are MNHEY and SVGAGI. This CDR3 is 14 amino acids long. The V end lost 7 bases, the J end lost 0 bases, and 11 bases lay between the germline ends. CDR3 DNA sequence: TGTGCCAGCACCTATGGGGCTAGCACAGATACGCAGTATTTT. This sequence encodes CASTYGASTDTQYF.

The V and J genes are TRBV7-9 and TRBJ1-2; 9 positions agree with TRBD1. This CDR3 comprises 14 residues. Looked up from germline, CDR1 is SEHNR and CDR2 is FQNEAQ (reference sequence). Trimming cost V 3 bases and J 5 bases; bases outside gene matches: 4. CDR3 sequence reads: CASSFGTGQYGYTF. In DNA, the CDR3 is TGTGCCAGCAGCTTCGGGACAGGGCAGTATGGCTACACCTTC.

The chain uses TRBV11-3 and TRBJ1-1, with 8 bases lining up with TRBD1. From germline, CDR1 is SGHNT and CDR2 YENEEA. J lost 7 bases, V lost 5 bases, and 6 bases had no gene match. This CDR3 has 13 residues. CDR3 in amino acids: CASSRQGMNEAFF. For the CDR3, the DNA is TGTGCCAGCAGCCGACAGGGGATGAATGAAGCTTTCTTT.

V usage is TRBV7-9 and J usage is TRBJ1-2; D may be TRBD1 (6 bases). Trimming cost V 9 bases and J 3 bases, with 11 bases left between them. Germline V gives CDR1 SEHNR, CDR2 FQNEAQ (reference sequence). The CDR3 totals 12 residues. The CDR3 loop reads CASNREDYGYTF. In DNA, the CDR3 is TGTGCCAGTAACAGGGAGGACTATGGCTACACCTTC.

This sequence joins TRBV6-4 and TRBJ2-1, with D perhaps TRBD1 or TRBD2 (5 bases each). The CDR3 spans 16 residues. Germline V gene lookup returns CDR1 MRHNA and CDR2 SNTAGT. Between the trimmed V and J ends, which lost 2 bases and 10 bases, there was a span of 21 bases. This chain's CDR3 is CASSDVFSRGPAEQFF. DNA for the CDR3: TGTGCCAGCAGTGACGTTTTTAGTAGGGGACCCGCGGAGCAGTTCTTC.

The chain combines TRBV30 with TRBJ1-2; 9 positions agree with TRBD1. This CDR3 contains 15 residues. Trimming at V came to 1 base and at J to 7 bases, leaving 10 bases not matched to a gene. CDR1 is GTSNPN and CDR2 is SVGIG in the germline V gene (reference sequence). This CDR3 reads CAWSAFPGQGSGYTF. The CDR3 bases are TGTGCCTGGAGTGCCTTCCCGGGACAGGGTTCTGGCTACACCTTC.

The chain carries TRBV27 and TRBJ2-3; 8 nucleotides agree with TRBD1. CDR3 length equals 15 residues. The germline V gene has CDR1 MNHEY and CDR2 SMNVEV (reference sequence). The trim removed 2 bases at V and 4 bases at J, leaving 5 bases unmatched. The CDR3 here is CASSLQIQGADTQYF. In DNA, the CDR3 is TGTGCCAGCAGTTTACAAATACAGGGGGCAGATACGCAGTATTTT.

The V and J genes are TRBV19 and TRBJ1-2, with D perhaps TRBD1 (5 bases). Trimming stripped 5 bases from V and 1 base from J, with 11 bases between. Germline V gene sequence: CDR1 LNHDA, CDR2 SQIVND (reference sequence). The CDR3 runs 14 residues. CDR3: CASSLRAFNYGYTF. CDR3 bases: TGTGCCAGTAGTCTCAGGGCGTTTAACTATGGCTACACCTTC. The complete variable domain, with remaining parts taken from reference TRBV19 and TRBJ1-2, reads DGGITQSPKYLFRKEGQNVTLSCEQNLNHDAMYWYRQDPGQGLRLIYYSQIVNDFQKGDIAEGYSVSREKKESFPLTVTSAQKNPTAFYLCASSLRAFNYGYTFGSGTRLTVV.

The CDR3 DNA reads as TGTGCCAGCAGTGAAATAGGGGACAGGGGGCTGGGTGGCTACACCTTC. Its protein is CASSEIGDRGLGGYTF. The genes are TRBV6-1 and TRBJ1-2, with 12 positions matching TRBD1. Trimming cost V 2 bases and J 7 bases; bases outside gene matches: 8. This CDR3 is 16 amino acids long. The V gene's germline CDR1 is MNHNS and CDR2 SASEGT.

This chain joins TRBV15 and TRBJ2-7; 15 positions match TRBD2. V lost 5 bases to trimming and J lost 4 bases; unmatched junction nucleotides: 12. Germline V gene lookup returns CDR1 LNHNV and CDR2 YYDKDF (reference sequence). The CDR3 is 18 residues long. The CDR3 DNA sequence: TGTGCCACCAGCGGAAACCACGGGACTAGCGGGAGGAGGTACGAGCAGTACTTC. It yields the protein CATSGNHGTSGRRYEQYF.

The chain has TRBV2 and TRBJ1-2; 7 positions match TRBD1. Germline loops: CDR1 SNHLY, CDR2 FYNNEI. The J segment lost 3 bases and the V segment lost 5 bases, leaving 9 bases of the junction unmatched. The CDR3 runs to 15 residues. CDR3 nucleotide sequence: TGTGCCAGCAGTCTTCTCGGAGACAGGGACTATGGCTACACCTTC. It translates to CASSLLGDRDYGYTF.

V is TRBV9 and J is TRBJ1-2, with D perhaps TRBD1 (6 bases). Trimming removed 0 bases at V and 8 bases at J, with 17 bases between. CDR1 is SGDLS and CDR2 is YYNGEE in the germline V gene. The CDR3 totals 15 residues. The CDR3 reads CASSVASRGAEGYTF. The CDR3 DNA sequence: TGTGCCAGCAGCGTAGCTAGCCGGGGGGCAGAAGGCTACACCTTC.

This rearrangement joins TRBV7-6 to TRBJ2-2; 13 positions match TRBD2. V shed 8 bases and J 7 bases; nucleotides not matched to a gene: 7. Germline CDR1 is SGHVS and CDR2 is FNYEAQ. This CDR3 is built from 15 residues. DNA of the CDR3: TGTGCCAGCTCCCGACTAGCGGGAGGTAACGGGGAGCTGTTTTTT. Its translation is CASSRLAGGNGELFF.

The chain joins TRBV28 to TRBJ2-3; possible D gene TRBD1, 6 bases. Germline V CDR1 and CDR2: MDHEN, SYDVKM. Trimming left V 7 bases short and J 4 bases short, with 21 bases between. The CDR3 runs 16 residues. CDR3 coding DNA: TGTGCCAGCAACCTATGGCGGCAGGGGCCCGCAGATACGCAGTATTTT. Translation: CASNLWRQGPADTQYF.

Note on this clone: Other DNA sequences in the same sample also yield this CDR3. J is TRBJ2-1 and V is TRBV7-2, with D possibly matching TRBD2 (5 bases). Per germline, CDR1 SGHTA and CDR2 FQGNSA. The CDR3 totals 14 residues. V lost 10 bases to trimming and J lost 4 bases, with 17 bases between them. CDR3 nucleotide sequence: TGTGCCACTTGCCAAAGTGGGAGTTACAATGAGCAGTTCTTC. This translates into CATCQSGSYNEQFF.